The clone carrying this T cell receptor (beta chain) came up a few times. Antigen: not known. The source of the sample is a study of CD4 T cells in relation to SARS-CoV-2 and coronaviruses. Data came from immunoSEQ multiplex PCR; TCRdb stores just in-frame clones and leaves some out. The sample records tens of thousands of clones, 75% to 85% being singletons. Input material: memory CD4+ T cells from PBMCs, cultured in vitro. The source is an adult with COVID-19.

CDR3 region: CASSHLSGRAWEQYF. The CDR3 DNA is TGCGCCAGCAGCCACCTCTCAGGGAGGGCTTGGGAGCAGTACTTC. V and J are TRBV4-1 and TRBJ2-7; 7 positions match TRBD2. This CDR3 region has 15 residues. Unmatched junction bases numbered 12, after V lost 3 bases and J lost 7 bases. The germline CDR1 and CDR2 sequences are MGHRA and YSYEKL.